These T cell receptor beta chains were read from a single sample in a study of shared clonotypes between healthy human individuals. Sequencing was performed with immunoSEQ multiplex PCR; in TCRdb, only in-frame clones are kept and a portion is missing. The sample has 2,500,000 or so clones, over 85% seen once. The sample was naive CD4+ T cells from PBMCs. The receptors here all came from a man younger than 30 in good health. Some clones in this sample may be carry-over from other donors' samples. The CDR3 runs from the conserved cysteine through the conserved F or W. A D gene is named only where the DNA matches it firmly. Clone size is given for some rows only: seen once, a few or many times, or a class if the clone is expanded.

.	TRBV5-6	TRBJ1-2	TRBD1	14	CASSGRDRAYGYTF	TGTGCCAGCAGCGGACGGGACAGGGCTTATGGCTACACCTTC
.	TRBV5-1	TRBJ1-2	TRBD1	15	CASRFQTGGTYGYTF	TGCGCCAGCAGATTCCAGACAGGGGGTACCTATGGCTACACCTTC
.	TRBV18	TRBJ2-2	.	13	CASSQTNTGELFF	TGTGCCAGCTCACAAACGAACACCGGGGAGCTGTTTTTT
.	TRBV10-3	TRBJ2-2	.	15	CAISAWASNTGELFF	TGTGCCATCAGTGCGTGGGCTAGTAACACCGGGGAGCTGTTTTTT
.	TRBV4-3	TRBJ2-3	TRBD2	17	CASSRITTSGITDTQYF	TGCGCCAGCAGCCGAATTACGACTAGCGGGATTACAGATACGCAGTATTTT
.	TRBV19	TRBJ1-4	.	14	CASSILQRREKLFF	TGTGCCAGTAGTATACTACAGAGGAGGGAAAAACTGTTTTTT
.	TRBV7-6	TRBJ2-3	.	15	CASAANDGITDTQYF	TGTGCCAGCGCAGCTAATGACGGCATCACAGATACGCAGTATTTT
.	TRBV18	TRBJ2-3	TRBD1	15	CASSLRQGSTDTQYF	TGTGCCAGCTCACTTAGACAGGGCAGCACAGATACGCAGTATTTT
.	TRBV7-9	TRBJ2-1	.	12	CASSLVANEQFF	TGTGCCAGCAGCTTAGTGGCCAATGAGCAGTTCTTC
.	TRBV6-6	TRBJ1-1	.	13	CASSLHRNTEAFF	TGTGCCAGCAGTTTACACAGGAACACTGAAGCTTTCTTT
.	TRBV18	TRBJ2-1	TRBD1	17	CASSPPGQTLSYNEQFF	TGTGCCAGCTCACCACCGGGACAGACGCTTTCCTACAATGAGCAGTTCTTC
.	TRBV2	TRBJ2-7	.	13	CASSVPFTYEQYF	TGTGCCAGCAGTGTCCCCTTCACGTACGAGCAGTACTTC
.	TRBV6-1	TRBJ1-5	.	14	CASSEGTSNQPQHF	TGTGCCAGCAGTGAAGGGACGAGCAATCAGCCCCAGCATTTT
.	TRBV6-5	TRBJ1-5	.	12	CASSPRGQPQHF	TGTGCCAGCAGTCCCCGGGGGCAGCCCCAGCATTTT
.	TRBV7-8	TRBJ1-5	.	13	CASSPPSNQPQHF	TGTGCCAGCAGCCCGCCAAGCAATCAGCCCCAGCATTTT
.	TRBV5-1	TRBJ1-1	.	13	CASSEMPNTEAFF	TGCGCCAGCAGCGAAATGCCGAACACTGAAGCTTTCTTT
.	TRBV6-6	TRBJ2-7	TRBD2	12	CASQAGAYEQYF	TGTGCCAGCCAAGCGGGAGCCTACGAGCAGTACTTC
.	TRBV5-6	TRBJ2-3	.	15	CASSLLGRGTDTQYF	TGTGCCAGCAGCTTGTTGGGCAGGGGTACAGATACGCAGTATTTT
.	TRBV29-1	TRBJ2-1	TRBD2	19	CSVEEKGLAGGPSYNEQFF	TGCAGCGTTGAAGAGAAGGGACTAGCGGGAGGCCCCTCCTACAATGAGCAGTTCTTC
.	TRBV30	TRBJ2-7	.	10	CAWGYYEQYF	TGTGCCTGGGGCTACTACGAGCAGTACTTC
.	TRBV6-5	TRBJ2-7	.	15	CASSSRLGGKYEQYF	TGTGCCAGCAGTTCAAGACTTGGCGGGAAATACGAGCAGTACTTC
.	TRBV6-5	TRBJ2-7	.	15	CASSYSSASAYEQYF	TGTGCCAGCAGTTACTCCTCGGCTAGCGCTTACGAGCAGTACTTC
.	TRBV30	TRBJ1-6	.	14	CAWEKQTGPFALHF	TGTGCCTGGGAAAAGCAGACCGGGCCTTTCGCCCTCCACTTT
.	TRBV30	TRBJ1-5	.	13	CAWKQGSDQPQHF	TGTGCCTGGAAGCAGGGCTCGGATCAGCCCCAGCATTTT
.	TRBV4-2	TRBJ2-4	.	17	CASSQDLSYRGGDIQYF	TGTGCCAGCAGCCAAGACCTCTCGTATCGGGGCGGGGACATTCAGTACTTC
.	TRBV18	TRBJ1-2	TRBD1	14	CASSPTTGVYGYTF	TGTGCCAGCTCACCAACGACAGGGGTATATGGCTACACCTTC
.	TRBV5-1	TRBJ1-1	.	16	CASSSTSRQRNTEAFF	TGCGCCAGCAGCTCCACATCAAGACAGAGAAACACTGAAGCTTTCTTT
.	TRBV7-2	TRBJ2-3	.	13	CASAVESTDTQYF	TGTGCCAGCGCCGTTGAGAGCACAGATACGCAGTATTTT
.	TRBV5-1	TRBJ2-1	.	15	CASSSEGVSYNEQFF	TGCGCCAGCAGCAGCGAGGGAGTCTCCTACAATGAGCAGTTCTTC
once	TRBV7-3	TRBJ2-1	TRBD2	17	CASSLSGTSGSYNEQFF	TGTGCCAGCAGCTTAAGTGGGACTAGCGGGAGTTACAATGAGCAGTTCTTC
.	TRBV5-8	TRBJ1-4	TRBD1	14	CASSPPGGIEKLFF	TGTGCCAGCAGCCCACCAGGGGGGATTGAAAAACTGTTTTTT
.	TRBV11-3	TRBJ2-1	TRBD1	15	CASSPGQGAYNEQFF	TGTGCCAGCAGCCCGGGACAGGGCGCCTACAATGAGCAGTTCTTC
.	TRBV7-2	TRBJ1-1	.	13	CASSLGRPTEAFF	TGTGCCAGCAGCTTAGGTCGGCCAACAGAAGCTTTCTTT
.	TRBV5-6	TRBJ2-7	.	13	CASSFRGSYEQYF	TGTGCCAGCAGCTTTCGGGGTTCCTACGAGCAGTACTTC
.	TRBV19	TRBJ2-2	.	15	CASIREARNTGELFF	TGTGCCAGTATCAGAGAGGCTCGGAACACCGGGGAGCTGTTTTTT
.	TRBV28	TRBJ2-1	TRBD1	13	CASSPTPGQGFFF	TGTGCCAGCAGTCCCACCCCGGGACAGGGTTTTTTCTTC
.	TRBV28	TRBJ1-3	.	17	CASSSRRGISSGNTIYF	TGTGCCAGCAGTTCCCGCCGGGGGATAAGCTCTGGAAACACCATATATTTT
.	TRBV29-1	TRBJ1-3	.	13	CSVSPSSGNTIYF	TGCAGCGTCTCTCCCAGCTCTGGAAACACCATATATTTT
.	TRBV7-9	TRBJ1-1	.	14	CASSPYRTNTEAFF	TGTGCCAGCAGCCCGTACAGGACGAACACTGAAGCTTTCTTT
.	TRBV9	TRBJ2-7	TRBD2	15	CASSPLAGGPYEQYF	TGTGCCAGCAGCCCTCTAGCGGGAGGGCCCTACGAGCAGTACTTC
.	TRBV2	TRBJ1-2	TRBD1	14	CASSVDRGRDGYTF	TGTGCCAGCAGTGTGGACAGGGGGAGGGATGGCTACACCTTC
.	TRBV2	TRBJ1-2	.	13	CASRPGPFYGYTF	TGTGCCAGCAGGCCAGGGCCATTTTATGGCTACACCTTC
.	TRBV9	TRBJ2-1	.	16	CASSVALGPSYNEQFF	TGTGCCAGCAGCGTAGCCTTAGGGCCGTCCTACAATGAGCAGTTCTTC
.	TRBV6-1	TRBJ2-1	.	15	CASSGSGLGYNEQFF	TGTGCCAGCAGTGGGAGCGGGCTCGGATACAATGAGCAGTTCTTC
few	TRBV28	TRBJ1-4	.	15	CASKPKTASNEKLFF	TGTGCCAGCAAACCCAAGACAGCCTCTAATGAAAAACTGTTTTTT
.	TRBV6-1	TRBJ1-1	.	15	CASSEDWRTNGRAFF	TGTGCCAGCAGTGAAGACTGGAGGACTAACGGGAGAGCTTTCTTT
.	TRBV11-2	TRBJ1-1	.	13	CASSLGLNTEAFF	TGTGCCAGCAGCTTAGGTCTGAACACTGAAGCTTTCTTT
.	TRBV6-6	TRBJ2-7	.	14	CASSYSGGRYEQYF	TGTGCCAGCAGTTACTCGGGCGGGCGCTACGAGCAGTACTTC
.	TRBV5-6	TRBJ2-7	.	15	CASSRGYQFPYEQYF	TGTGCCAGCAGCCGCGGCTACCAATTCCCCTACGAGCAGTACTTC
.	TRBV7-2	TRBJ1-5	.	15	CASSFRLGGNQPQHF	TGTGCCAGCAGCTTTCGTCTAGGCGGCAATCAGCCCCAGCATTTT
.	TRBV5-1	TRBJ1-6	TRBD1	16	CASSLAGGAGDSPLHF	TGCGCCAGCAGCTTGGCAGGGGGCGCCGGGGATTCACCCCTCCACTTT
.	TRBV28	TRBJ2-7	.	14	CASSLGQAPYEQYF	TGTGCCAGCAGTTTAGGGCAGGCCCCCTACGAGCAGTACTTC
.	TRBV2	TRBJ2-7	.	12	CASIELVDEQYF	TGTGCCAGTATTGAGCTAGTTGACGAGCAGTACTTC
.	TRBV28	TRBJ2-1	TRBD2	13	CASRTSVILEQFF	TGTGCCAGCAGGACTAGCGTCATTCTTGAGCAGTTCTTC
.	TRBV4-1	TRBJ2-7	.	14	CASSQDPKGYEQYF	TGCGCCAGCAGCCAAGATCCCAAGGGGTACGAGCAGTACTTC
.	TRBV7-9	TRBJ2-7	TRBD2	17	CASSRTSGRFLGGEQYF	TGTGCCAGCAGCCGCACTAGCGGGAGGTTCCTTGGGGGGGAGCAGTACTTC
.	TRBV5-1	TRBJ2-3	TRBD2	16	CASSVGLAAPTDTQYF	TGCGCCAGCAGCGTGGGACTAGCGGCACCCACAGATACGCAGTATTTT
.	TRBV7-6	TRBJ2-7	.	14	CASSLNLGGYEQYF	TGTGCCAGCAGCTTAAACCTCGGCGGCTACGAGCAGTACTTC
.	TRBV4-1	TRBJ1-5	.	16	CASSQDPQGLNQPQHF	TGCGCCAGCAGCCAAGATCCGCAGGGGCTGAATCAGCCCCAGCATTTT